This TCR beta chain was retrieved from a study of technical replicates of blood from a handful of donors. Trimming cost V 6 bases and J 4 bases; bases outside gene matches: 11. The CDR3 sequence is 15 residues long. Germline V gene lookup returns CDR1 MNHEY and CDR2 SMNVEV (reference sequence). The data were produced by immunoSEQ multiplex PCR, yet TCRdb's version contains in-frame clones alone and is incomplete. The sample contains around 85,000 clones, roughly 94% of which appear only once. Source material: T cells isolated from PBMCs. The clonotype originates from a human donor in good health. J is TRBJ2-5 and V is TRBV27; 7 bases agree with TRBD2. CDR3 sequence: CASRSYTSEGETQYF. The DNA of the CDR3 is TGTGCCAGCAGAAGTTATACTAGCGAGGGAGAGACCCAGTACTTC.